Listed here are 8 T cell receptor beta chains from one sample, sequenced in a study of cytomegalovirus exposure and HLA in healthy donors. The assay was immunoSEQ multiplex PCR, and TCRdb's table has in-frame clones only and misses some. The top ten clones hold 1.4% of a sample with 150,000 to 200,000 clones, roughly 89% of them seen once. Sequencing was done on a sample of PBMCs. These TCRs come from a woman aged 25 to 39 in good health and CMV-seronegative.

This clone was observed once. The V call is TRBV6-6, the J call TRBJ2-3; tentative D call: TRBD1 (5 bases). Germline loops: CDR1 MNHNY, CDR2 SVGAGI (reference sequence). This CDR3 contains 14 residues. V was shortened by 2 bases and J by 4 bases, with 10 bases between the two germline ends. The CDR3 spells CASSYPRDADTQYF. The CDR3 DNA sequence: TGTGCCAGCAGTTACCCCAGGGATGCAGATACGCAGTATTTT.

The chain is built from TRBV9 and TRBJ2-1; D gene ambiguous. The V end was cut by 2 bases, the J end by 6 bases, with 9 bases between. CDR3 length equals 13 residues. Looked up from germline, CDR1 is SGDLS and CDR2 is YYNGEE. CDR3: CASSVSPGNEQFF. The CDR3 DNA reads TGTGCCAGCAGCGTCTCCCCAGGCAATGAGCAGTTCTTC.

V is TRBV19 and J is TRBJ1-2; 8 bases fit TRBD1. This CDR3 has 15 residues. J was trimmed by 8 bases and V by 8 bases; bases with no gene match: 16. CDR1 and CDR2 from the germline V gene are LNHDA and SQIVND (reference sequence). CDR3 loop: CASREDRGTIRGYTF. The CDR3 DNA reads TGTGCCAGTCGGGAAGACAGGGGAACTATAAGAGGCTACACCTTC. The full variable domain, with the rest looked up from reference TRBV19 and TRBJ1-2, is DGGITQSPKYLFRKEGQNVTLSCEQNLNHDAMYWYRQDPGQGLRLIYYSQIVNDFQKGDIAEGYSVSREKKESFPLTVTSAQKNPTAFYLCASREDRGTIRGYTFGSGTRLTVV.

The CDR3 here is CASSLSGATEAFF. In nucleotides, the CDR3 is TGTGCCAGCAGCTTATCAGGGGCCACTGAAGCTTTCTTT. The chain is built from TRBV5-4 and TRBJ1-1; D is perhaps TRBD1 (6 bases). V gave up 2 bases and J gave up 4 bases, with 9 bases separating them. The CDR3 contains 13 residues. Germline V gives CDR1 SGHNT, CDR2 YYREEE (reference sequence).

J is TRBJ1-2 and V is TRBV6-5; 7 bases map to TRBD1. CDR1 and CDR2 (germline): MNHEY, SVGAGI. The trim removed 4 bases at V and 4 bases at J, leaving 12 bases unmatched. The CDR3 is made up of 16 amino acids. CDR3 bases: TGTGCCAGCAGTTTCCTCCCTGGACAGGACCGCTATGGCTACACCTTC. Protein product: CASSFLPGQDRYGYTF.

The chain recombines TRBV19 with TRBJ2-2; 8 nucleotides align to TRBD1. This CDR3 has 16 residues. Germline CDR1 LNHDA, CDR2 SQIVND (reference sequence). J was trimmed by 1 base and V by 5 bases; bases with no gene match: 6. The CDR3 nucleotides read TGTGCCAGTAGTCCTCAGGGGGCGCTGAACACCGGGGAGCTGTTTTTT. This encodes CASSPQGALNTGELFF.

Here the CDR3 reads CASSQTDNQPQHF. The CDR3 nucleotides read TGTGCCAGCAGCCAGACAGATAATCAGCCCCAGCATTTT. V gene TRBV4-2 combines with J gene TRBJ1-5; TRBD1 might be the D (5 bases). The CDR3 extends over 13 amino acids. Germline CDR1 LGHNA, CDR2 YNFKEQ. The V end was cut by 3 bases, the J end by 4 bases, with 7 bases between.

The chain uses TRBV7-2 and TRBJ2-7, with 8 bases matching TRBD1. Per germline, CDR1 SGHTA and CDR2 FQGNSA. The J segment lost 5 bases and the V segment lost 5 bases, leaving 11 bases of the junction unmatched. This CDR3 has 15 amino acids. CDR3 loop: CASSSDRGAVHEQYF. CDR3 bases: TGTGCCAGCAGCAGCGACAGGGGTGCTGTCCACGAGCAGTACTTC.